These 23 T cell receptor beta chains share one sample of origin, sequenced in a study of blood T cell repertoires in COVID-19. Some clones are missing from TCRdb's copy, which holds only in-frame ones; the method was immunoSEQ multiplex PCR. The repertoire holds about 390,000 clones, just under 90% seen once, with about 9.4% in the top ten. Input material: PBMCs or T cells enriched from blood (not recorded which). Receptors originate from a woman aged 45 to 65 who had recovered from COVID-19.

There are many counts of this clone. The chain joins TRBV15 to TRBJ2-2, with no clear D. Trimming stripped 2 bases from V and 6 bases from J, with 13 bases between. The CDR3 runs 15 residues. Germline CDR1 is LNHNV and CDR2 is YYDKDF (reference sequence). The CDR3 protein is CATSRMPKLPGELFF. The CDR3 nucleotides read TGTGCCACCAGCAGAATGCCAAAACTTCCCGGGGAGCTGTTTTTT. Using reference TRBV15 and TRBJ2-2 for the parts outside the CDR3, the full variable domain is DAMVIQNPRYQVTQFGKPVTLSCSQTLNHNVMYWYQQKSSQAPKLLFHYYDKDFNNEADTPDNFQSRRPNTSFCFLDIRSPGLGDTAMYLCATSRMPKLPGELFFGEGSRLTVL.

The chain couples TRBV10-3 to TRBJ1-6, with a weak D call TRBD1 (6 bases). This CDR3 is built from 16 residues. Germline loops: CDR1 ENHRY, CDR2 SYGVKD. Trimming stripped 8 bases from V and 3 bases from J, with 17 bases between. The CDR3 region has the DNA TGTGCCATCCGGCGACAGGTCGAGGACTATAATTCACCCCTCCACTTT. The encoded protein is CAIRRQVEDYNSPLHF.

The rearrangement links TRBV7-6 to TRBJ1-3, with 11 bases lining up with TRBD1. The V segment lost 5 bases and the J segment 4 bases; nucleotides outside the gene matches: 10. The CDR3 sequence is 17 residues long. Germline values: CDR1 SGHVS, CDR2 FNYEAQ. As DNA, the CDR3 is TGTGCCAGCAGCCCAAGGACAGGGGGCTTTTTGGGAAACACCATATATTTT. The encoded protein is CASSPRTGGFLGNTIYF.

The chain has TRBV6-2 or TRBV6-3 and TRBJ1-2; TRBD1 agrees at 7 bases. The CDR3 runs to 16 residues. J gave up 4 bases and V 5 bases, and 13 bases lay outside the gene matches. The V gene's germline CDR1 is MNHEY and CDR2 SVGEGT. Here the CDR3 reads CASSRPGTDLPYGYTF. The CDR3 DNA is TGTGCCAGCAGTCGCCCTGGGACAGACCTTCCCTATGGCTACACCTTC.

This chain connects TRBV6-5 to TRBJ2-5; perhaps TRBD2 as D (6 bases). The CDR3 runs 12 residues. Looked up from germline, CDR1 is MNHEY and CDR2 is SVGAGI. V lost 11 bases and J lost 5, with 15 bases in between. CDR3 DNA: TGTGCCGCGGGGTGGGTCCGGGAGACCCAGTACTTC. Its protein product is CAAGWVRETQYF.

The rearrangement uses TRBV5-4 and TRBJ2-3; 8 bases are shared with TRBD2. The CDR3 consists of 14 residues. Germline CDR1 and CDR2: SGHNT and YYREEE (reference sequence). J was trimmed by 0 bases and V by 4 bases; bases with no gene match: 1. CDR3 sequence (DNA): TGTGCCAGCAGCCTAGCGGGTAGCACAGATACGCAGTATTTT. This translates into CASSLAGSTDTQYF.

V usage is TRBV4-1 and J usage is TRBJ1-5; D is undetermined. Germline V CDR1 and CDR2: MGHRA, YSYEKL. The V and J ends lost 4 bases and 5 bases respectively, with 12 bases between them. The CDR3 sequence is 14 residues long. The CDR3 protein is CASSPPSYDQPQHF. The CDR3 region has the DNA TGCGCCAGCAGCCCCCCCTCGTATGATCAGCCCCAGCATTTT.

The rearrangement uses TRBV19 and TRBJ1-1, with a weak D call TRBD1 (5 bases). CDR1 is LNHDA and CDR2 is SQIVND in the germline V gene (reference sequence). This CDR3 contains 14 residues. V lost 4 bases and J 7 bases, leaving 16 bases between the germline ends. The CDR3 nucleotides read TGTGCCAGTAGTAATCCAGGAGACAGCCGTGAAGCTTTCTTT. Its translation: CASSNPGDSREAFF.

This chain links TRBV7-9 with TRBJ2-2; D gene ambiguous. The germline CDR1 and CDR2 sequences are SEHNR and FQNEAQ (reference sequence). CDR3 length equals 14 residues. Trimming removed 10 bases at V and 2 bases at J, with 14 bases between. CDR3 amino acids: CATLRGVNTGELFF. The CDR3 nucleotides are TGTGCCACCCTCCGCGGAGTAAACACCGGGGAGCTGTTTTTT.

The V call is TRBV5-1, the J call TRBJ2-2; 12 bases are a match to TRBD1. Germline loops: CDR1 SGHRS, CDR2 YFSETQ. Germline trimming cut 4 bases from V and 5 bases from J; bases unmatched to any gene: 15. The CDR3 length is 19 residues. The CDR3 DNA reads TGCGCCAGCAGCCGATTCCCTGGGGGACAGGGGGCATCGACCGGGGAGCTGTTTTTT. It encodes CASSRFPGGQGASTGELFF.

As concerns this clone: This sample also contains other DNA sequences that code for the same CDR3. For the CDR3, the DNA is TGCGCCAGCAGCCAAGAAACAGGGGGGTATGGCTACACCTTC. It encodes CASSQETGGYGYTF. The chain couples TRBV4-1 to TRBJ1-2; 8 nucleotides line up with TRBD1. The CDR3 runs to 14 residues. Germline lookup yields CDR1 MGHRA and CDR2 YSYEKL. Trimming cost V 0 bases and J 5 bases; bases outside gene matches: 2.

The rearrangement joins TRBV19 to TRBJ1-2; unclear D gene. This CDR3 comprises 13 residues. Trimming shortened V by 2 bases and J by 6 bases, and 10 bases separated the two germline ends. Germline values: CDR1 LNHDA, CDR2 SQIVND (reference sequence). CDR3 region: CASSITESHGYTF. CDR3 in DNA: TGTGCCAGTAGTATAACGGAGAGTCATGGCTACACCTTC.

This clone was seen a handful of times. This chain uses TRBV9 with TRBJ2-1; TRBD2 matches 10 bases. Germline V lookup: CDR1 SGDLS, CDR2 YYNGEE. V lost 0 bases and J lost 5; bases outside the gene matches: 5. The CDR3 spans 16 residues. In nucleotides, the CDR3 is TGTGCCAGCAGCGTAGGTAGCGGGGGGCTCCACAATGAGCAGTTCTTC. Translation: CASSVGSGGLHNEQFF.

As DNA, the CDR3 is TGTGCCAGTGGCATAAACACTGAAGCTTTCTTT. Protein sequence: CASGINTEAFF. The V call is TRBV12-3 or TRBV12-4, the J call TRBJ1-1; D unclear. The CDR3 runs to 11 residues. The V gene lost 9 bases and the J gene lost 2 bases, with 7 bases spanning the gap.

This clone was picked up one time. The CDR3 loop is CASSILTDSNYGYTF. The CDR3 DNA sequence: TGTGCCAGCAGCATCCTGACGGACTCTAACTATGGCTACACCTTC. The chain couples TRBV7-2 to TRBJ1-2; D is unclear. The CDR3 covers 15 residues. V lost 5 bases and J lost 0, with 13 bases in between. In germline, CDR1 is SGHTA, CDR2 FQGNSA.

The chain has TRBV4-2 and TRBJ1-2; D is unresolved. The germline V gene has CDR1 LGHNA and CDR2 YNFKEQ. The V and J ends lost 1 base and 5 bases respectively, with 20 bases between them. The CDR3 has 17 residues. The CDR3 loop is CASSQAVQNILTYGYTF. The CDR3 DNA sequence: TGTGCCAGCAGCCAAGCGGTACAGAATATTCTAACATATGGCTACACCTTC.

The CDR3 sequence: CASSWTGDTEAFF. As DNA, the CDR3 is TGTGCCAGCAGCTGGACCGGGGACACTGAAGCTTTCTTT. The chain links TRBV11-3 to TRBJ1-1, with D uncertain. V lost 4 bases to trimming and J lost 3 bases, with 9 bases between them. Germline CDR1 is SGHNT and CDR2 is YENEEA. The CDR3 sequence is 13 residues long.

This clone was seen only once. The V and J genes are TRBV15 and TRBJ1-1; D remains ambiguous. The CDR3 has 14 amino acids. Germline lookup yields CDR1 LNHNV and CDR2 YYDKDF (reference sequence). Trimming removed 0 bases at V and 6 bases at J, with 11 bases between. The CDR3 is CATSRDVGSAEAFF. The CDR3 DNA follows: TGTGCCACCAGCAGAGACGTCGGGTCGGCTGAAGCTTTCTTT. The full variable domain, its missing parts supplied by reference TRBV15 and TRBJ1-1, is DAMVIQNPRYQVTQFGKPVTLSCSQTLNHNVMYWYQQKSSQAPKLLFHYYDKDFNNEADTPDNFQSRRPNTSFCFLDIRSPGLGDTAMYLCATSRDVGSAEAFFGQGTRLTVV.

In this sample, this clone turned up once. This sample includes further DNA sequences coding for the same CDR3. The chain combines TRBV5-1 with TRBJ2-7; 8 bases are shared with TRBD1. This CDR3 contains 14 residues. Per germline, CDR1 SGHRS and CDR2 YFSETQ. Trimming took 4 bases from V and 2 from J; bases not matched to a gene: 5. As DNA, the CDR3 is TGCGCCAGCAGCCTGGGGACAGGAGCCTACGAGCAGTACTTC. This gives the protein CASSLGTGAYEQYF.

CDR3 region: CASSTDNSGNTIYF. CDR3 DNA sequence: TGCGCCAGCAGCACGGACAACTCTGGAAACACCATATATTTT. The chain is built from TRBV5-1 and TRBJ1-3, with a possible D match to TRBD1 (5 bases). The CDR3 length is 14 residues. Germline CDR1 SGHRS, CDR2 YFSETQ. V gave up 4 bases and J gave up 0 bases, with 8 bases separating them.

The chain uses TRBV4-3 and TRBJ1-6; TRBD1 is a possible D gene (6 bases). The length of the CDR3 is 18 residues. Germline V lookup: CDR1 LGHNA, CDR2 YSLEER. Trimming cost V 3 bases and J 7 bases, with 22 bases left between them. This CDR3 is CASSQQRRTGWWNSPLHF. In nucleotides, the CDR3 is TGCGCCAGCAGCCAGCAGAGACGAACAGGGTGGTGGAATTCACCCCTCCACTTT.

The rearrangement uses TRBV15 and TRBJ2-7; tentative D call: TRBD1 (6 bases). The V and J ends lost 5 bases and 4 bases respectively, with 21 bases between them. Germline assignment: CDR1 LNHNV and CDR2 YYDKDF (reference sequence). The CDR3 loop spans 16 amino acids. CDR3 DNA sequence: TGTGCCACCAGCGGGGGTTTTTTGGGGGCGCGGTACGAGCAGTACTTC. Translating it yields CATSGGFLGARYEQYF.

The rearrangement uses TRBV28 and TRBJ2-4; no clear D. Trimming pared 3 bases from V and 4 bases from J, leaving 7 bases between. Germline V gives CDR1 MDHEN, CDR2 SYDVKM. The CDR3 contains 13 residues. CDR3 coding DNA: TGTGCCAGCAGTTTTGGGCAGAAAAACATTCAGTACTTC. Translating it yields CASSFGQKNIQYF.